The TCR beta chain described here comes from a study of vaccination effects on CD4 cells after COVID-19. Study information: The median interval between the second dose and post-vaccine sampling was 72 days.

It was after 10 days of culture that CD4+ T cells were isolated. Participants received two doses of either the BNT162b2 or mRNA-1273 vaccine. Worth noting for this clone: Its specificity is not known.

The CDR3 has 13 amino acids. The V end lost 6 bases, the J end lost 0 bases, and 8 bases lay between the germline ends. CDR1 and CDR2 from the germline V gene are MDHEN and SYDVKM. Clones were sequenced by immunoSEQ multiplex PCR, and TCRdb holds only the in-frame ones, with some missing. The table has tens of thousands of clones, around 80% seen once. The receptor's source is a human donor who received a COVID-19 vaccine. The genes are TRBV28 and TRBJ1-2, with D unresolved. Specimen: CD4+ T cells from PBMCs cultured without peptide, collected after COVID-19 vaccination. The CDR3 loop reads CASRLTANYGYTF. In nucleotides, the CDR3 is TGTGCCAGCAGACTTACAGCTAACTATGGCTACACCTTC.